Below, one T cell receptor (beta chain) is given with its context. Its antigen remains unidentified. The source of the sample is a study of beta chain features in type 1 diabetes. Study conclusions and caveats: Compared with healthy donors, patients appeared to share more similar naive, central memory and regulatory TCRB repertoires. Shorter templates might be favored by PCR, and equally so in patients and in controls. In every one of the four CD4+ subsets, TCRB CDR3s were moderately but significantly shorter in Type 1 diabetes patients.

Cells sorted by CD45RO/CCR7/CD25/CD127/CD95/CD27 comprised CD4+ naive, central memory, regulatory and stem cell-like memory cells. The germline V gene has CDR1 GTSNPN and CDR2 SVGIG (reference sequence). V was clipped by 6 bases and J by 0 bases, with 15 bases between them. The CDR3 runs to 16 residues. TCRB transcripts that were expressed got sequenced, as all of the isolated RNA had been reverse transcribed. Here immunoSEQ multiplex PCR was the method, and the copy in TCRdb shows in-frame clones only, minus some. Of about 650,000 clones detected, over 10% appear once; the ten largest clones hold more than 0.1%.

The V gene is TRBV30, the J gene TRBJ2-6; D is perhaps TRBD2 (6 bases). The sequence was collected from a man aged 25 to 40 with type 1 diabetes. Material: naive CD4+ T cells from blood. In DNA, the CDR3 is TGTGCCTGCCCGGGACTGCAAGACTCTGGGGCCAACGTCCTGACTTTC. Its translation is CACPGLQDSGANVLTF.